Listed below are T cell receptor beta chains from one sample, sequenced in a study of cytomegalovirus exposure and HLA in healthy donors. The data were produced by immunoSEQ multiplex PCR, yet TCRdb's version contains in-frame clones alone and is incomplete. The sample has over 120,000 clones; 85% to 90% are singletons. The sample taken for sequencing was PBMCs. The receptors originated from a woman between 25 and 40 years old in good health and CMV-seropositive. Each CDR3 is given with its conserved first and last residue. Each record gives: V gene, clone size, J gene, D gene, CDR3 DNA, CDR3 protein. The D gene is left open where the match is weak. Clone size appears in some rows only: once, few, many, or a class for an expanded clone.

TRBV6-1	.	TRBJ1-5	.	TGTGCCAGCATGAATGGGAGAGGAGGTCAGCCCCAGCATTTT	CASMNGRGGQPQHF
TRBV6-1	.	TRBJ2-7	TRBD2	TGTGCCGGGGGGGGGATTTACGAGCAGTACTTC	CAGGGIYEQYF
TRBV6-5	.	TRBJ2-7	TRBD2	TGTGCCAGCAGTCTTAGCGGGACGGGGGATGACGAGCAGTACTTC	CASSLSGTGDDEQYF
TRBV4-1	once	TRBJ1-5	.	TGCGCCAGCAGCCAAGCCCGGGACAATCGCAATCAGCCCCAGCATTTT	CASSQARDNRNQPQHF
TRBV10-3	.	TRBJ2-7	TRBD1	TGTGCCACCGCCTCTGACAGGGTCCCCTACGAGCAGTACTTC	CATASDRVPYEQYF
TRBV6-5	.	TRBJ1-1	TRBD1	TGTGCCAGCAGTATTTCGACAGGGGGTAGCACTGAAGCTTTCTTT	CASSISTGGSTEAFF
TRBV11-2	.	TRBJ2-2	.	TGTGCCAGCACCCTGGGCCAGGGCACCGGGGAGCTGTTTTTT	CASTLGQGTGELFF
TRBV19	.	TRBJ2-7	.	TGTGCCAGTAGTGCTCGACAGCACTACGAGCAGTACTTC	CASSARQHYEQYF
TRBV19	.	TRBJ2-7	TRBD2	TGTGCCAGTAGTATTGCCGGGAACTCGGGAGGCGAGCAGTACTTC	CASSIAGNSGGEQYF
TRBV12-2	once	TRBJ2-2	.	TGTGCAACGCCCTGCAGAAAACGAGGACAGTACACCGGGGAGCTGTTTTTT	CATPCRKRGQYTGELFF
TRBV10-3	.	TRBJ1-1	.	TGTGCCATCAGGCCCTCAGGTATGAACACTGAAGCTTTCTTT	CAIRPSGMNTEAFF
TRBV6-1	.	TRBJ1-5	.	TGTGCCAGCAGTGAAACCTCCCCGAGGCAGCCCCAGCATTTT	CASSETSPRQPQHF
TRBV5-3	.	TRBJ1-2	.	TGTGCCAGAAGCCTCAGGGGCCCTAACTATGGCTACACCTTC	CARSLRGPNYGYTF
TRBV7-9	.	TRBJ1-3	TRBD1	TGTGCCAGCAGGCCTCAGCCTACGGGGACAGAAAACACCATATATTTT	CASRPQPTGTENTIYF
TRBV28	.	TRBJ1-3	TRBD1	TGTGCCAGCAGTTCCCCAGGGGGCACTGGAAACACCATATATTTT	CASSSPGGTGNTIYF
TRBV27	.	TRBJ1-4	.	TGTGCCAGCAGTTTTCGTGGCAGGTCGAATGAAAAACTGTTTTTT	CASSFRGRSNEKLFF
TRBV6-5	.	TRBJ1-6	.	TGTGCCAGCCGGTACGACCGGGGACACTCACCCCTCCACTTT	CASRYDRGHSPLHF
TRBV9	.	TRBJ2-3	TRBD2	TGTGCCAGCAGCGTAGATGGGCGGGGGGGGACAGATACGCAGTATTTT	CASSVDGRGGTDTQYF
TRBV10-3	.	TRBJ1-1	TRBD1	TGTGCCATCAGAGACACAGGGGTGAACACTGAAGCTTTCTTT	CAIRDTGVNTEAFF
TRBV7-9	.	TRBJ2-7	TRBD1	TGTGCCAGCAGCTTTGATAGGAGACAGGGGAGCTCCTACGAGCAGTACTTC	CASSFDRRQGSSYEQYF
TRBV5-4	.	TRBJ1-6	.	TGTGCCAGCAGGACAGACAGGTCAGATTCACCCCTCCACTTT	CASRTDRSDSPLHF
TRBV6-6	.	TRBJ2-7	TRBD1	TGTGCCAGCAGTTACAGGCTGACAGGGGGGAAATACGAGCAGTACTTC	CASSYRLTGGKYEQYF
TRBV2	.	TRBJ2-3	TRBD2	TGTGCCAGCAGTGAATGGACTAGCGGAGGGGAAGATACGCAGTATTTT	CASSEWTSGGEDTQYF
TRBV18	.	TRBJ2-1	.	TGTGCCAGCTGGGCATGGAGGGGCAATGAGCAGTTCTTC	CASWAWRGNEQFF
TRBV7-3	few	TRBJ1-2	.	TGTGCCAGCAGCTTAACACGTGTGCAGGCGGGGGTCGGCTACACCTTC	CASSLTRVQAGVGYTF
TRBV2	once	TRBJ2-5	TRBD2	TGTGCCAGCAGTGCAACGACTAGCGGGGGGCGGACCCAGTACTTC	CASSATTSGGRTQYF
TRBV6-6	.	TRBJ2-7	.	TGTGCCAGCAGCCTCCAGAACGGGGATCCCTACGAGCAGTACTTC	CASSLQNGDPYEQYF
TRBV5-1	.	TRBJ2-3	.	TGCGCCAGCAGCTTGGGTGTAGGGGTCGGCGATACGCAGTATTTT	CASSLGVGVGDTQYF
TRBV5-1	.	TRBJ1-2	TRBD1	TGCGCCAGCAGCTTGGAAGGGACAGGGGGCCATGGCTACACCTTC	CASSLEGTGGHGYTF
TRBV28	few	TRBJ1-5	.	TGTGCCAGCAGCCTAGGGGGAGTAGGTCAGCCCCAGCATTTT	CASSLGGVGQPQHF
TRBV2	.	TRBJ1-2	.	TGTGCCAGAACACAATACTATGGCTACACCTTC	CARTQYYGYTF
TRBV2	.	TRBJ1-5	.	TGTGCCAGCAGTGAGCTAAATAGCAATCAGCCCCAGCATTTT	CASSELNSNQPQHF
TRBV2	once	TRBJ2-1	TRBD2	TGTGCCAGCACCGAAAGTCTACTAGCGGCGTACAATGAGCAGTTCTTC	CASTESLLAAYNEQFF
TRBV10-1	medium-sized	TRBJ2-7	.	TGCGCCAGCAGTGAGTCGCGTGGCGGTTCCCTCTACGAGCAGTACTTC	CASSESRGGSLYEQYF
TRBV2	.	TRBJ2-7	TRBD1	TGTGCCAGCAGGTTCGGGACAGGGAGTTACGAGCAGTACTTC	CASRFGTGSYEQYF
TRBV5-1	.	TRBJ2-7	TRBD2	TGCGCCAGCAGCCCAATACTAGCGGGGGGGACCTACGAGCAGTACTTC	CASSPILAGGTYEQYF
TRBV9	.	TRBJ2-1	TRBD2	TGTGCCAGCAGCGTAGCATGGCGGGAGGGCCGTAATGAGCAGTTCTTC	CASSVAWREGRNEQFF
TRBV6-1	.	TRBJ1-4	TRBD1	TGTGCCAGCAGTGAAAGGAGGGGGCATGAAAAACTGTTTTTT	CASSERRGHEKLFF
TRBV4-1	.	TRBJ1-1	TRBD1	TGCGCCAGCAGCCAAGTCACAGGGGGCCGCACTGAAGCTTTCTTT	CASSQVTGGRTEAFF
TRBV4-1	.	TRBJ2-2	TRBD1	TGCGCCAGCAGCCAAGGCCCCGGGCAGGGGGCAGACACCGGGGAGCTGTTTTTT	CASSQGPGQGADTGELFF
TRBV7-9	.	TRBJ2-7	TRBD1	TGTGCCAGCAGCTTAGTGCCAGGGGGTGGCTACGAGCAGTACTTC	CASSLVPGGGYEQYF
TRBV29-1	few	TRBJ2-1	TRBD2	TGCAGCGCTGGGGTCGGTGCGGGAGGGCCGCGCAATGAGCAGTTCTTC	CSAGVGAGGPRNEQFF
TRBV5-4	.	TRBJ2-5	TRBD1	TGTGCCAGCAGCATAAGCAGGGGGCCTCAAGAGACCCAGTACTTC	CASSISRGPQETQYF
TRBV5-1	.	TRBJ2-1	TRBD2	TGCGCCAGCAGATTGCTACTAGCGGGAGCCAATGAGCAGTTCTTC	CASRLLLAGANEQFF
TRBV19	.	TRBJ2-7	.	TGTGCCAGTAGCCTCACAGGCCTCTACGAGCAGTACTTC	CASSLTGLYEQYF
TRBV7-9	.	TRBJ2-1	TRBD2	TGTGCCAGCAGCCTAGGCGGGAGGACTCCCCTGAATGAGCAGTTCTTC	CASSLGGRTPLNEQFF
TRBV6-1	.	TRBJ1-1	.	TGTGCCAGCAGTATAAGACGGGGGAGGGCTGAAGCTTTCTTT	CASSIRRGRAEAFF
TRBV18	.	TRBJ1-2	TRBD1	TGTGCCAGCTCCCCGGACAGGGGTCTCTTTGGCTACACCTTC	CASSPDRGLFGYTF
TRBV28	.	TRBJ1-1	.	TGTGCCAGCAGTTTCCCCGACAGGTGGAACACTGAAGCTTTCTTT	CASSFPDRWNTEAFF